This T cell receptor (beta chain) stems from a study of cytomegalovirus exposure and HLA in healthy donors. This clone has just a few counts. PCR employed 60 Vbeta and 13 Jbeta primers. Clones were sequenced by immunoSEQ multiplex PCR, and TCRdb holds only the in-frame ones, with some missing. This table holds more than 65,000 clones, 67% found once. V was pared by 3 bases and J by 6 bases, with 9 bases of the junction left unmatched. The length of the CDR3 is 16 residues. From germline, CDR1 is SGHNT and CDR2 YENEEA. This clonotype originated in a woman in her forties or fifties in good health and CMV-seropositive. Source material: PBMCs. The J gene is TRBJ2-1, the V gene TRBV11-3, with 9 positions matching TRBD1. CDR3 bases: TGTGCCAGCAGCTTTCTACCGGGACAGGGAGGCAATGAGCAGTTCTTC. Translated: CASSFLPGQGGNEQFF.